This T cell receptor beta chain originates from a study of PD-1 blockade in classical Hodgkin lymphoma. Study background: Nivolumab 3 mg/kg was given intravenously every 2 weeks.

Some clones are missing from TCRdb's copy, which holds only in-frame ones; the method was immunoSEQ multiplex PCR. The table includes about 100,000 clones, 89% detected once. All patients relapsed after autologous stem cell transplantation, and brentuximab vedotin exposure varied. Findings and limits, study-wide: Later analyses included only patients treated at least 1 year post-ASCT.

As to this clone: What it binds is unknown.

This sequence was found in a human donor with classical Hodgkin lymphoma. The source material was peripheral blood mononuclear cells (PBMCs), sampled before the second cycle of nivolumab.

CDR3 bases: TGTGCCAGCGCGTACGAGGCGGATTCCCTCTACGAGCAGTACTTC. Translated, it gives CASAYEADSLYEQYF. This chain connects TRBV28 to TRBJ2-7; D unresolved. CDR3 size: 15 residues. The germline CDR1 and CDR2 sequences are MDHEN and SYDVKM. The V and J ends lost 8 bases and 3 bases respectively, with 20 bases between them.